This is a list of T cell receptor beta chains from one sample in a study of blood T cells in healthy people across ages. TCRdb itself ran the 5' RACE reads through MiXCR, one entry per CDR3 protein. Among about 1.6 million distinct CDR3 sequences listed, about 32% were seen once. The sample taken for sequencing was blood. These receptors all stem from a woman aged 25 to 39 in good health. The CDR3 runs from the conserved cysteine through the conserved F or W. A D gene is named only where the DNA matches it firmly. Size values are once, few and many counts, or a class for expanded clones, and some rows have none.

J gene,D gene,clone size,V gene,CDR3 protein,CDR3 DNA
TRBJ2-5,TRBD1,-,TRBV7-9,CASSLEWTGLPFQETQYF,TGTGCCAGCAGCTTAGAGTGGACAGGCCTCCCGTTCCAAGAGACCCAGTACTTC
TRBJ2-3,TRBD1,-,TRBV7-7,CASSRGTGEVDTQYF,TGTGCCAGCAGCCGGGGGACAGGGGAGGTAGATACGCAGTATTTT
TRBJ2-5,-,-,TRBV7-9,CASSYTGTPQEAQYF,TGTGCCAGCAGCTATACCGGGACTCCTCAAGAGGCCCAGTACTTC
TRBJ2-5,TRBD2,-,TRBV6-1,CASSEFGGTGLAGGPRETQYF,TGTGCCAGCAGTGAATTCGGTGGCACGGGACTAGCGGGGGGCCCCCGAGAGACCCAGTACTTC
TRBJ1-5,-,few,TRBV10-3,CATSGPSGPQHF,TGTGCCACTTCAGGGCCCTCAGGGCCCCAGCATTTT
TRBJ2-6,-,-,TRBV11-2,CASSLRDRAGANVLTF,TGTGCCAGCAGCTTAAGAGACAGAGCTGGGGCCAACGTCCTGACTTTC
TRBJ1-4,TRBD1,-,TRBV2,CASSEFRDRDSNEKLFF,TGTGCCAGCAGTGAATTTCGGGACAGGGACTCTAATGAAAAACTGTTTTTT
TRBJ2-5,TRBD2,once,TRBV7-7,CASGSGTIKETQYF,TGTGCCAGCGGCTCCGGGACTATCAAAGAGACCCAGTACTTC
TRBJ2-5,TRBD2,-,TRBV20-1,CSARDLTSGPQETQYF,TGCAGTGCTAGAGATTTAACTAGCGGGCCGCAAGAGACCCAGTACTTC
TRBJ2-3,TRBD2,-,TRBV20-1,CSYLGLAGTEAPDTQYF,TGCAGCTACTTGGGACTAGCGGGAACGGAGGCGCCAGATACGCAGTATTTT
TRBJ2-3,-,-,TRBV13,CASSHQGTTSTDTQYF,TGTGCCAGCAGCCACCAGGGTACAACTAGCACAGATACGCAGTATTTT
TRBJ2-5,-,many,TRBV12-5,CASGLGTGTPAGETQYF,TGTGCTAGTGGTTTGGGGACCGGGACGCCGGCAGGAGAGACCCAGTACTTC
TRBJ1-5,-,-,TRBV5-8,CASSLVRGPQPQHF,TGTGCCAGCAGCTTGGTCCGGGGGCCTCAGCCCCAGCATTTT
TRBJ2-7,TRBD2,-,TRBV11-2,CASSSYSGLAGGNEQYF,TGTGCCAGTAGCTCCTACTCCGGACTAGCGGGAGGGAACGAGCAGTACTTC
TRBJ2-5,-,-,TRBV29-1,CSVGSVETRYF,TGCAGCGTCGGCTCTGTGGAGACCCGGTACTTC
TRBJ2-5,TRBD2,-,TRBV9,CASSLSGTSGKTQYF,TGTGCCAGCAGCTTATCCGGGACTAGCGGGAAGACCCAGTACTTC
TRBJ2-5,-,few,TRBV21-1,CASSNPEEQYF,TGTGCCAGCAGCAATCCGGAGGAGCAGTACTTC
TRBJ2-1,TRBD2,-,TRBV3-1,CASSPGTSDEQFF,TGTGCCAGCAGCCCCGGGACTAGCGATGAGCAGTTCTTC
TRBJ1-2,-,-,TRBV4-2,CASSQASGDYGYTF,TGTGCCAGCAGCCAAGCGAGCGGAGACTATGGCTACACCTTC